This note documents a single T cell receptor (beta chain) sequence. No antigen is known for it. Profiled with immunoSEQ multiplex PCR; TCRdb holds only in-frame clones, not every one. The sample gives some 130,000 clones, about 80% of which show up once; approximately 4% is in the top ten. These data originate in a study of T cell responses to AZD1222 COVID-19 vaccine. Study as a whole: Second-dose intervals near 4 or 12 weeks were combined. Findings of the study overall: Vaccine-associated CD4 TCRs ranged over spike, dominating at 160-218 and 743-854.

Unmatched junction bases numbered 6, after V lost 1 base and J lost 3 bases. The CDR3 is 16 amino acids. Germline lookup yields CDR1 SGHNT and CDR2 YYREEE (reference sequence). The specimen was peripheral blood, collected on day 0 of AZD1222 vaccination. This sequence was found in an adult in good health. The chain links TRBV5-4 to TRBJ2-3; 9 bases line up with TRBD2. In nucleotides, the CDR3 is TGTGCCAGCAGCTTGTGGCGTCTAGCGGGGACAGATACGCAGTATTTT. Translating gives CASSLWRLAGTDTQYF.